Listed below are T cell receptor beta chains from one sample, sequenced in a study of blood T cells in healthy people across ages. TCRdb itself ran the 5' RACE reads through MiXCR, one entry per CDR3 protein. The sample has roughly 700,000 distinct CDR3 sequences; around 25% are singletons. A further study also used this sample, focusing on T cells of mothers and their children.

The specimen was blood. The receptors here all came from a boy between 10 and 17 years old in good health. Both conserved end residues are part of each CDR3. The order of the fields is V gene, D gene, clone size, J gene, CDR3 protein, CDR3 DNA. D genes are given only for firm matches. Clone size is shown for a subset of rows, as once, few, many or a class of expanded clone.

V: TRBV12-3/TRBV12-4
D: -
size: -
J: TRBJ2-5
CDR3: CASSRGGLTSGTQYF
DNA: TGTGCCAGCAGTAGGGGCGGATTGACCTCTGGGACCCAGTACTTC

V: TRBV20-1
D: -
size: few
J: TRBJ2-5
CDR3: CSARDLRETQYF
DNA: TGCAGTGCTAGAGATTTACGAGAGACCCAGTACTTC

V: TRBV29-1
D: -
size: -
J: TRBJ2-7
CDR3: CSVKLVEAYEQYF
DNA: TGCAGCGTGAAACTAGTAGAGGCTTACGAGCAGTACTTC

V: TRBV12-3/TRBV12-4
D: -
size: -
J: TRBJ2-7
CDR3: CASGTRDGTYEQYF
DNA: TGTGCCAGCGGGACCCGGGACGGAACCTACGAGCAGTACTTC

V: TRBV20-1
D: TRBD2
size: -
J: TRBJ2-5
CDR3: CSARVPGLAFQETQYF
DNA: TGCAGTGCTAGAGTTCCGGGACTAGCGTTCCAAGAGACCCAGTACTTC

V: TRBV29-1
D: TRBD2
size: many
J: TRBJ2-1
CDR3: CSASLAGAGEQFF
DNA: TGCAGCGCGAGTCTAGCGGGAGCTGGGGAGCAGTTCTTC

V: TRBV29-1
D: -
size: few
J: TRBJ2-3
CDR3: CSVYQGGADTQYF
DNA: TGCAGCGTTTACCAGGGTGGGGCAGATACGCAGTATTTT

V: TRBV4-1
D: -
size: -
J: TRBJ2-1
CDR3: CASSQGPLTYNEQFF
DNA: TGCGCCAGCAGCCAAGGCCCTCTCACCTACAATGAGCAGTTCTTC

V: TRBV5-1
D: -
size: -
J: TRBJ2-7
CDR3: CASSSTTKSSYEQYF
DNA: TGCGCCAGCAGCTCCACGACTAAAAGCTCCTACGAGCAGTACTTC

V: TRBV27
D: -
size: few
J: TRBJ2-1
CDR3: CASSPLLGGEQFF
DNA: TGTGCCAGCAGCCCACTCCTAGGAGGTGAGCAGTTCTTC

V: TRBV20-1
D: -
size: few
J: TRBJ2-2
CDR3: CSASVADAFYSGELFF
DNA: TGCAGTGCTAGTGTAGCGGACGCCTTTTATTCCGGGGAGCTGTTTTTT

V: TRBV20-1
D: -
size: -
J: TRBJ2-1
CDR3: CSARELGGNSYNEQFF
DNA: TGCAGTGCTAGAGAATTAGGGGGGAACTCCTACAATGAGCAGTTCTTC

V: TRBV7-2
D: TRBD1
size: few
J: TRBJ2-3
CDR3: CASSLDRVTDTQYF
DNA: TGTGCCAGCAGCCTGGACAGGGTCACAGATACGCAGTATTTT

V: TRBV24-1
D: -
size: -
J: TRBJ2-6
CDR3: CATSPSGAGANVLTF
DNA: TGTGCCACCAGTCCGTCGGGGGCTGGGGCCAACGTCCTGACTTTC

V: TRBV28
D: -
size: few
J: TRBJ2-5
CDR3: CASTPVGQETQYF
DNA: TGTGCCAGCACCCCAGTGGGCCAAGAGACCCAGTACTTC

V: TRBV11-1
D: -
size: few
J: TRBJ2-1
CDR3: CASSFSGLNEQFF
DNA: TGTGCCAGCAGCTTCAGCGGTCTCAATGAGCAGTTCTTC

V: TRBV4-3
D: -
size: few
J: TRBJ1-4
CDR3: CASSQGWGDEKLFF
DNA: TGCGCCAGCAGCCAAGGCTGGGGTGATGAAAAACTGTTTTTT

V: TRBV7-8
D: -
size: -
J: TRBJ2-1
CDR3: CASSSRTGQQFF
DNA: TGTGCCAGCAGCTCCCGTACTGGCCAGCAGTTCTTC

V: TRBV29-1
D: TRBD2
size: -
J: TRBJ2-1
CDR3: CSANGREVFNEQFF
DNA: TGCAGCGCTAATGGGAGGGAGGTTTTCAATGAGCAGTTCTTC

V: TRBV7-9
D: TRBD2
size: few
J: TRBJ2-1
CDR3: CASSHAGGEQFF
DNA: TGTGCCAGCAGCCACGCGGGGGGTGAGCAGTTCTTC

V: TRBV11-2
D: -
size: few
J: TRBJ1-2
CDR3: CASSLEGHRSYGYTF
DNA: TGTGCCAGCAGCTTAGAGGGACACAGATCCTATGGCTACACCTTC

V: TRBV12-3/TRBV12-4
D: TRBD1
size: -
J: TRBJ1-2
CDR3: CAGSLALTGPYGYTF
DNA: TGTGCCGGCAGTTTAGCCTTGACAGGGCCTTATGGCTACACCTTC

V: TRBV6-1
D: TRBD2
size: -
J: TRBJ2-1
CDR3: CASSETSGRYNEQFF
DNA: TGTGCCAGCAGTGAGACTAGCGGGAGGTACAATGAGCAGTTCTTC

V: TRBV7-6
D: -
size: once
J: TRBJ1-4
CDR3: CASSPVGVNEKLFF
DNA: TGTGCCAGCAGCCCCGTCGGTGTGAACGAAAAACTGTTTTTT

V: TRBV5-6
D: TRBD2
size: -
J: TRBJ2-7
CDR3: CASSFLSGGIYEQYF
DNA: TGTGCCAGCAGCTTTCTTTCGGGGGGGATCTACGAGCAGTACTTC

V: TRBV27
D: TRBD1
size: -
J: TRBJ1-2
CDR3: CGSSPNIGTAYGYTF
DNA: TGTGGCAGCAGTCCCAATATCGGGACAGCATACGGATACACCTTC

V: TRBV12-1
D: -
size: few
J: TRBJ2-7
CDR3: CASSSSDWDGHEQYF
DNA: TGTGCCAGCAGTTCCTCTGACTGGGATGGCCACGAGCAGTACTTC

V: TRBV7-6
D: -
size: few
J: TRBJ2-1
CDR3: CASSLEQGSGEQFF
DNA: TGTGCCAGCAGCTTAGAGCAGGGGTCTGGTGAGCAGTTCTTC

V: TRBV4-2
D: TRBD2
size: few
J: TRBJ2-1
CDR3: CASSQVLAGNNEQFF
DNA: TGTGCCAGCAGCCAAGTGCTAGCGGGGAACAATGAGCAGTTCTTC

V: TRBV6-2/TRBV6-3
D: TRBD1
size: -
J: TRBJ1-1
CDR3: CASSAQGAENTEAFF
DNA: TGTGCCAGCAGCGCACAGGGGGCCGAGAACACTGAAGCTTTCTTT

V: TRBV5-1
D: -
size: once
J: TRBJ2-7
CDR3: CASSLAYTSYEQYF
DNA: TGCGCCAGCAGCTTGGCCTACACCTCCTACGAGCAGTACTTC

V: TRBV21-1
D: -
size: few
J: TRBJ2-7
CDR3: CASPMGQTYEQYF
DNA: TGTGCCAGTCCAATGGGACAAACCTACGAGCAGTACTTC

V: TRBV27
D: TRBD2
size: few
J: TRBJ2-1
CDR3: CAVNSGRPLTYNEQFF
DNA: TGTGCCGTCAATAGCGGGAGGCCTCTCACCTACAATGAGCAGTTCTTC

V: TRBV5-1
D: TRBD1
size: few
J: TRBJ1-4
CDR3: CASKKGATTNEKLFF
DNA: TGCGCCAGCAAAAAGGGGGCGACAACTAATGAAAAACTGTTTTTT

V: TRBV20-1
D: -
size: -
J: TRBJ2-3
CDR3: CSASDLERGYDSDTQYF
DNA: TGCAGTGCTAGTGATCTCGAACGGGGTTACGATTCAGATACGCAGTATTTT

V: TRBV7-2
D: -
size: many
J: TRBJ1-6
CDR3: CASSFINSPLHF
DNA: TGTGCCAGCAGCTTCATCAATTCACCCCTCCACTTT

V: TRBV29-1
D: TRBD2
size: few
J: TRBJ2-7
CDR3: CSVVTSGRTYEQYF
DNA: TGCAGCGTTGTGACTAGCGGGAGGACCTACGAGCAGTACTTC

V: TRBV6-2/TRBV6-3
D: -
size: -
J: TRBJ1-2
CDR3: CASSYSKTVYGYTF
DNA: TGTGCCAGCAGTTACTCGAAGACGGTCTATGGCTACACCTTC

V: TRBV21-1
D: -
size: few
J: TRBJ1-6
CDR3: CASSHRVENSPLHF
DNA: TGTGCCAGCAGCCACAGGGTAGAGAATTCACCCCTCCACTTT

V: TRBV12-3/TRBV12-4
D: -
size: many
J: TRBJ2-2
CDR3: CASSLGRRNTGELFF
DNA: TGTGCCAGCAGTTTGGGACGGAGAAACACCGGGGAGCTGTTTTTT

V: TRBV29-1
D: TRBD1
size: -
J: TRBJ2-1
CDR3: CSVGRGLNEQFF
DNA: TGCAGCGTTGGCAGGGGGCTCAATGAGCAGTTCTTC

V: TRBV6-1
D: -
size: -
J: TRBJ1-6
CDR3: CASSEGRSNSPLHF
DNA: TGTGCCAGCAGTGAAGGGAGGAGCAATTCACCCCTCCACTTT

V: TRBV2
D: -
size: -
J: TRBJ1-5
CDR3: CASSGEQGVEPQHF
DNA: TGTGCCAGCAGTGGAGAGCAGGGTGTGGAGCCCCAGCATTTT

V: TRBV4-2
D: -
size: -
J: TRBJ2-2
CDR3: CASSQDRASGELFF
DNA: TGTGCCAGCAGCCAAGATCGGGCGTCGGGGGAGCTGTTTTTT

V: TRBV27
D: -
size: few
J: TRBJ1-1
CDR3: CASSLEGTGMNTEAFF
DNA: TGTGCCAGCAGTTTAGAGGGGACGGGAATGAACACTGAAGCTTTCTTT

V: TRBV7-9
D: TRBD2
size: few
J: TRBJ2-1
CDR3: CASTSGSSYNEQFF
DNA: TGTGCCAGCACTAGCGGGTCCTCCTACAATGAGCAGTTCTTC

V: TRBV29-1
D: -
size: few
J: TRBJ2-2
CDR3: CSVDGGVRELFF
DNA: TGCAGCGTTGATGGGGGAGTCCGGGAGCTGTTTTTT

V: TRBV4-2
D: TRBD1
size: -
J: TRBJ1-1
CDR3: CASSMRTGVGTEAFF
DNA: TGTGCCAGCAGCATGAGGACAGGTGTAGGCACTGAAGCTTTCTTT

V: TRBV19
D: TRBD1
size: -
J: TRBJ2-1
CDR3: CASSMGQGAPNEQFF
DNA: TGTGCCAGTAGTATGGGACAGGGGGCCCCCAATGAGCAGTTCTTC

V: TRBV27
D: -
size: few
J: TRBJ2-7
CDR3: CASSMRSSSYEQYF
DNA: TGTGCCAGCAGTATGCGGTCTAGCTCCTACGAGCAGTACTTC

V: TRBV6-2/TRBV6-3
D: -
size: -
J: TRBJ1-2
CDR3: CAGRGSDGYGYTF
DNA: TGTGCCGGGCGGGGGAGCGACGGCTATGGCTACACCTTC

V: TRBV7-2
D: -
size: -
J: TRBJ1-5
CDR3: CASSLWFGQPQHF
DNA: TGTGCCAGCAGCTTATGGTTCGGTCAGCCCCAGCATTTT

V: TRBV7-8
D: -
size: many
J: TRBJ2-1
CDR3: CASSLRVGNEQFF
DNA: TGTGCCAGCAGCTTAAGGGTGGGCAATGAGCAGTTCTTC

V: TRBV12-3/TRBV12-4
D: -
size: -
J: TRBJ2-7
CDR3: CASREDLSYEQYF
DNA: TGTGCCAGCAGGGAGGACCTCTCCTACGAGCAGTATTTC

V: TRBV28
D: -
size: -
J: TRBJ2-7
CDR3: CASSLIQPTYEQYF
DNA: TGTGCCAGCAGTTTAATCCAGCCTACCTACGAGCAGTACTTC

V: TRBV6-5
D: -
size: -
J: TRBJ1-1
CDR3: CASSPGAYEAFF
DNA: TGTGCCAGCAGTCCCGGGGCCTATGAAGCTTTCTTT

V: TRBV6-5
D: TRBD2
size: -
J: TRBJ2-1
CDR3: CASRASGRAYEQFF
DNA: TGTGCCAGCAGGGCTAGCGGGAGGGCCTATGAGCAGTTCTTC

V: TRBV20-1
D: -
size: -
J: TRBJ2-4
CDR3: CSAKPGHLLAKNIQYF
DNA: TGCAGTGCTAAACCCGGACACCTTCTAGCCAAAAACATTCAGTACTTC

V: TRBV3-1
D: -
size: few
J: TRBJ2-1
CDR3: CASGRGATYNEQFF
DNA: TGTGCCAGCGGCAGGGGGGCTACCTACAATGAGCAGTTCTTC